This T cell receptor beta chain comes out of a study of molecular identifiers for immune sequencing clone quantification. V lost 2 bases and J lost 4, with 6 bases in between. Looked up from germline, CDR1 is MRHNA and CDR2 is SNTAGT. CDR3 length: 12 residues. This clonotype occurred many times. TCRdb passed the PCR reads through MiXCR, listing each CDR3 protein once. Among fewer than 350,000 distinct CDR3 sequences, 20% to 25% were seen once, and the ten largest hold 0.75% to 0.85%. The chain employs TRBV6-4 and TRBJ2-7; D not certain. The source of this sequence is a human donor in good health. Some libraries in this study had Jurkat cell RNA spiked in. Sequences were obtained from naive CD8+ T cells from blood, with Jurkat cell RNA spiked in. Specified subset: FACS-sorted CD8+CD4-CCR7+CD45RA+ naive T cells. CDR3 nucleotide sequence: TGTGCCAGCAGTGACACCAGGTACGAGCAGTACTTC. It specifies CASSDTRYEQYF.